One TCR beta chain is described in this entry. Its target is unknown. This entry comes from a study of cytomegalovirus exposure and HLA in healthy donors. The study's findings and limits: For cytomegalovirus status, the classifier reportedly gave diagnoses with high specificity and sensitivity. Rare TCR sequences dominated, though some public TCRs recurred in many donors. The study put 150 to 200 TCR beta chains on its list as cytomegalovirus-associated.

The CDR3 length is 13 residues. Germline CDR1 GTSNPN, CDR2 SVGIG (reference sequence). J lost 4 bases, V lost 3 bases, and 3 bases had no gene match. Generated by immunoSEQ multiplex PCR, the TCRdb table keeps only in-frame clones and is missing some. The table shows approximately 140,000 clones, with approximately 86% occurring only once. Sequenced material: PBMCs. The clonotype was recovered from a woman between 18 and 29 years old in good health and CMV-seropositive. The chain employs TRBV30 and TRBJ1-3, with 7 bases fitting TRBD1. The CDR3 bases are TGTGCCTGGAGCCGGGACAGCGGAAACACCATATATTTT. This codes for CAWSRDSGNTIYF.